Reported below is one T cell receptor beta chain. Antigen unknown. All DNA from each sorted CD8+ subset was loaded. Clones were read by immunoSEQ multiplex PCR, and TCRdb kept only the in-frame ones, dropping some. The data hold nearly 3,500 clones, with around 92% observed a single time. This entry belongs to a study of blood T cell dynamics during melanoma immunotherapy. Study-level information: Metastatic melanoma patients received first-line pembrolizumab or nivolumab plus ipilimumab.

Study findings and constraints: Immune-effector CD8+ cells best matched cell-free DNA CDR3 sequences and were most clonal.

The time point denotes: pre-treatment baseline. No patient had earlier systemic cancer treatment, concurrent immunosuppressants, or another active cancer. The CDR3 loop spans 14 amino acids. The V gene lost 0 bases and the J gene lost 1 base, with 8 bases spanning the gap. Germline lookup yields CDR1 SGHDT and CDR2 YYEEEE. The source of this sequence is a human donor with melanoma. Sequences were derived from effector memory CD8+ T cells from blood, sampled from a patient treated with checkpoint blockade. The gene calls are TRBV5-6 and TRBJ2-7, with D uncertain. The CDR3 coding sequence is TGTGCCAGCAGCTTGGGAGAGTCTTCCTACGAGCAGTACTTC. Residues: CASSLGESSYEQYF. Together with reference TRBV5-6 and TRBJ2-7, the CDR3 gives the full variable domain: DAGVTQSPTHLIKTRGQQVTLRCSPKSGHDTVSWYQQALGQGPQFIFQYYEEEERQRGNFPDRFSGHQFPNYSSELNVNALLLGDSALYLCASSLGESSYEQYFGPGTRLTVT.